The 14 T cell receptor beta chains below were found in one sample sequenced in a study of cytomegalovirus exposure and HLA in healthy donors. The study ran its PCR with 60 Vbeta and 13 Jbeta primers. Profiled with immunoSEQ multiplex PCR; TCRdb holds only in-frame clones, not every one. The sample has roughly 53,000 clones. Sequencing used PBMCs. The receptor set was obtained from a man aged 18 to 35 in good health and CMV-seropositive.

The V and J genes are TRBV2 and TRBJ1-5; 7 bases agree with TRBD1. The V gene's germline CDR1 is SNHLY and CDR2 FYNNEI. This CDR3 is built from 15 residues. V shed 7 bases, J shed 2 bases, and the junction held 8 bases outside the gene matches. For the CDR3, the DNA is TGTGCCAGCAACCGACAGGGAAAGGGCAATCAGCCCCAGCATTTT. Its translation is CASNRQGKGNQPQHF. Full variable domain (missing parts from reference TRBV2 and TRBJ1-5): EPEVTQTPSHQVTQMGQEVILRCVPISNHLYFYWYRQILGQKVEFLVSFYNNEISEKSEIFDDQFSVERPDGSNFTLKIRSTKLEDSAMYFCASNRQGKGNQPQHFGDGTRLSIL.

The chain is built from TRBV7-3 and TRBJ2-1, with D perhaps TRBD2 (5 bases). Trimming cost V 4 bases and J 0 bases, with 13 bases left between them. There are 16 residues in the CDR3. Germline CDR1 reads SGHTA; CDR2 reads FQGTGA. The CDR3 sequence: CASSSLGGSSYNEQFF. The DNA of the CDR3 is TGTGCCAGCAGCTCCCTTGGTGGGAGCTCCTACAATGAGCAGTTCTTC.

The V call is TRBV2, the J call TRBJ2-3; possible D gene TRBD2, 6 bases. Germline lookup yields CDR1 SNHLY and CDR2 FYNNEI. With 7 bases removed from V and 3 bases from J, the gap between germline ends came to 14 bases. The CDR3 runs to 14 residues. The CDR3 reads CASTWASETDTQYF. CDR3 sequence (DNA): TGTGCCAGCACATGGGCTAGCGAGACAGATACGCAGTATTTT.

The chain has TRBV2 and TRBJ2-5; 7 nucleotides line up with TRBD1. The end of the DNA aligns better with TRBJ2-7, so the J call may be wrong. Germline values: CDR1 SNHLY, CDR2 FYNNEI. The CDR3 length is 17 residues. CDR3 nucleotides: TGTGCCAGCAGTGCCCTCTTGGAGACAGGGCAGATCTACGAGCAGTACTTC. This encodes CASSALLETGQIYEQYF.

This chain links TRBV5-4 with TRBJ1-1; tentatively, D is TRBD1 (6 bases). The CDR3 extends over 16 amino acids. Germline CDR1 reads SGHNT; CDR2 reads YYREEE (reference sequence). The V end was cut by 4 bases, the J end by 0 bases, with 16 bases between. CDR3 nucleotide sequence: TGTGCCAGCAGCCCCTGGACAGCACGCATGAACACTGAAGCTTTCTTT. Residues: CASSPWTARMNTEAFF.

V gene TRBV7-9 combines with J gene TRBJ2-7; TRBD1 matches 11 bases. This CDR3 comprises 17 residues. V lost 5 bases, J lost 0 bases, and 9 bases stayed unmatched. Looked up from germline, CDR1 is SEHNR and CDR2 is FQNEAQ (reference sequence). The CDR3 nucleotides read TGTGCCAGCAGCCCGGGGACAGGGGGTCGCGGCTCCTACGAGCAGTACTTC. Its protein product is CASSPGTGGRGSYEQYF.

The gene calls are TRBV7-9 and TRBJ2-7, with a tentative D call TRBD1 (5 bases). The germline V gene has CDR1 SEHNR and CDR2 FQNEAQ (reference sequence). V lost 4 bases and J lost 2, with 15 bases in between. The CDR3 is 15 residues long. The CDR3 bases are TGTGCCAGCAGCTACCCAGGCGGCAGGGCCTACGAGCAGTACTTC. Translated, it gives CASSYPGGRAYEQYF.

CDR3 sequence reads: CASSYHGEGEKLFF. In nucleotides, the CDR3 is TGTGCCAGCAGTTACCACGGGGAAGGTGAAAAACTGTTTTTT. The genes are TRBV6-5 and TRBJ1-4; D call uncertain. This CDR3 is built from 14 residues. Trimming removed 2 bases at V and 7 bases at J, with 11 bases between. The germline gives CDR1 MNHEY, CDR2 SVGAGI.

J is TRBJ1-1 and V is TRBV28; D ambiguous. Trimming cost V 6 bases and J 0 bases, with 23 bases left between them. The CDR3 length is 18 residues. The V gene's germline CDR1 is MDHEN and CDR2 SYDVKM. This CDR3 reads CASRTRPGGSNMNTEAFF. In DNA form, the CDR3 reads TGTGCCAGCAGGACCAGGCCGGGAGGCTCCAACATGAACACTGAAGCTTTCTTT.

CDR3 region: CAYQGGAGNTGELFF. CDR3 nucleotide sequence: TGTGCCTACCAAGGGGGCGCCGGAAACACCGGGGAGCTGTTTTTT. This chain joins TRBV30 and TRBJ2-2; the match to TRBD1 covers 7 bases. This CDR3 is 15 amino acids long. Germline-derived CDR1 and CDR2 are GTSNPN and SVGIG (reference sequence). V lost 7 bases, J lost 2 bases, and 10 bases stayed unmatched.

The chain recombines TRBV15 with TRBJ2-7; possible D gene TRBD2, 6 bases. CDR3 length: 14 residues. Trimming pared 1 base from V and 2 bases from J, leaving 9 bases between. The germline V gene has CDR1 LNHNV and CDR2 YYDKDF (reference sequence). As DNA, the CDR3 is TGTGCCACCAGCAGAGGCGGGGAGACCTACGAGCAGTACTTC. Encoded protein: CATSRGGETYEQYF.

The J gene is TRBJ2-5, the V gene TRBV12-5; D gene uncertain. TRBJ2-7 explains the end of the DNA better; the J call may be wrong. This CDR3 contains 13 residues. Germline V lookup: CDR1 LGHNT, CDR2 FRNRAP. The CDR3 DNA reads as TGTGCTAGTGGTTTGGACAGTACCTACGAGCAGTACTTC. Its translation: CASGLDSTYEQYF.

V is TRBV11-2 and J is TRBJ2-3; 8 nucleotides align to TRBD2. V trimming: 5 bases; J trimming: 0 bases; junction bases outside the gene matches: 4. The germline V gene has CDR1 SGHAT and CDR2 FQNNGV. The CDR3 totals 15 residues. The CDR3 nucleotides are TGTGCCAGCAGCCCAACGGGGGGGAGCACAGATACGCAGTATTTT. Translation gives CASSPTGGSTDTQYF.

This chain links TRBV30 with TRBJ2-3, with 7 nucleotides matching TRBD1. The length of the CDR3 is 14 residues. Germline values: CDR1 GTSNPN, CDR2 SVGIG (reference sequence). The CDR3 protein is CAYRQGPSTDTQYF. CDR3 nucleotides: TGTGCTTATCGACAGGGACCTAGCACAGATACGCAGTATTTT.